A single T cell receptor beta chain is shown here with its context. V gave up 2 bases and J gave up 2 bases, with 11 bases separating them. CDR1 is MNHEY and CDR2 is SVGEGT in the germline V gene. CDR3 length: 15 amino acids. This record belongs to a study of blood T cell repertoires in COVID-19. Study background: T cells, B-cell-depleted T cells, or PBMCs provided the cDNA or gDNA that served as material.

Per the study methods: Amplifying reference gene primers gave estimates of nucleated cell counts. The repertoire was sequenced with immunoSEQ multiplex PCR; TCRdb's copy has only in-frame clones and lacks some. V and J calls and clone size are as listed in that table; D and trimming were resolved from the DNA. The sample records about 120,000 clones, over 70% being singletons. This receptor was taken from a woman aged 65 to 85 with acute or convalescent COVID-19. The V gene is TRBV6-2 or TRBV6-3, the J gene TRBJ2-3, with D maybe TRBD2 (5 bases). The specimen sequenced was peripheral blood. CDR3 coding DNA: TGTGCCAGCAGTTACGAGGGTGGAAACACAGATACGCAGTATTTT. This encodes CASSYEGGNTDTQYF.